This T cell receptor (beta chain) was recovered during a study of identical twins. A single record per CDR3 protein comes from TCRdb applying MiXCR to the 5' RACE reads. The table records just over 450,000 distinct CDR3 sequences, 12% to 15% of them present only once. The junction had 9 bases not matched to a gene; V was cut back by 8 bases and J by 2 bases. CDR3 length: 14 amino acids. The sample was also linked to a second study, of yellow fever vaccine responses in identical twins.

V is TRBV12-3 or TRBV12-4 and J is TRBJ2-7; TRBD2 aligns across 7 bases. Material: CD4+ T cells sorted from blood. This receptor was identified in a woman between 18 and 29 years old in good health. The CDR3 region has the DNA TGTGCCAGCGGGGGAGCGGGATCTGCCTACGAGCAGTACTTC. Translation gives CASGGAGSAYEQYF.